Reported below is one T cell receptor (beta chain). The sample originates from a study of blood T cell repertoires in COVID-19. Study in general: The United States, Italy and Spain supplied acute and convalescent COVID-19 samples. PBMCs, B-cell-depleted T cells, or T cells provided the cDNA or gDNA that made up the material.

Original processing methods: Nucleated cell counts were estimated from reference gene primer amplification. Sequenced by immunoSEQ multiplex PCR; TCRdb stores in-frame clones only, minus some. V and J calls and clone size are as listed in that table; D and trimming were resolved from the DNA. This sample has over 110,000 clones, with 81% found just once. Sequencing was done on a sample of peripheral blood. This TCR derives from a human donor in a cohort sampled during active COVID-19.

CDR3 residues: CASSAQGREETQYF. The CDR3 DNA is TGTGCCAGCAGCGCCCAGGGTAGGGAAGAGACCCAGTACTTC. V is TRBV9 and J is TRBJ2-5; maybe TRBD1 (5 bases). The CDR3 runs to 14 residues. The V end was cut by 3 bases, the J end by 3 bases, with 12 bases between. Germline V gives CDR1 SGDLS, CDR2 YYNGEE.